This entry features one TCR beta chain sequence. The junction had 7 bases not matched to a gene; V was cut back by 4 bases and J by 5 bases. Per the germline V gene, CDR1 is SGHDT and CDR2 is YYEEEE. The CDR3 length is 15 residues. This sample was included in a study of cytomegalovirus exposure and HLA in healthy donors. The primer mix had 60 Vbeta and 13 Jbeta primers. Clones were sequenced by immunoSEQ multiplex PCR, and TCRdb holds only the in-frame ones, with some missing. The sample carries approximately 170,000 clones, around 78% recorded once. The material sequenced was PBMCs. The TCR originated in a woman in her thirties in good health and CMV-seropositive. This rearrangement joins TRBV5-6 to TRBJ1-5, with 9 bases matching TRBD1. In DNA, the CDR3 is TGTGCCAGCAGCCGCGGGGGACAGGGCTATCAGCCCCAGCATTTT. Translation: CASSRGGQGYQPQHF.